The source of this TCR beta chain is a study of T cells in Graves' hyperthyroidism and ophthalmopathy. Whole-study findings and limits: Most clonotypes that expanded in the thyroid above 0.001 also showed up in blood.

This clonotype was seen at least ten times. Antigen: not known. For Graves' hyperthyroidism to be stable, ophthalmopathy could not progress within 18 months. A patient was excluded if there was uncontrolled infection, other autoimmune disease, pregnancy or lactation. Together with thyroid ultrasound, orbital computed tomography, serum thyroxine and TRAb, clinical symptoms were used for diagnoses. V was shortened by 2 bases and J by 3 bases, with 11 bases between the two germline ends. Germline V gene lookup returns CDR1 SGHRS and CDR2 YFSETQ. The CDR3 is 14 amino acids. TCR beta CDR3 region amplification was performed from RNA transcripts. The HTBI set primed first-round TCR CDR3 RT-PCR. Via MiXCR, TCRdb re-called the multiplex PCR reads, giving one row per CDR3 protein. The sample gives 480,000 or so distinct CDR3 sequences, roughly 14% of which show up once; roughly 17% is in the top ten.

Sequenced sample: blood. The origin of this receptor is a young woman with Graves' hyperthyroidism. This chain links TRBV5-1 with TRBJ1-2, with a weak D call TRBD1 (5 bases). Here the CDR3 reads CASSLVTDHYGYTF. The CDR3 DNA sequence: TGCGCCAGCAGCTTAGTGACAGACCACTATGGCTACACCTTC.